This passage covers 3 T cell receptor beta chains from one sample sequenced in a study of monozygotic twins with inflammatory bowel disease. TCRdb derives one entry per CDR3 protein from the 5' RACE reads, leaving out DNA. This sample lists fewer than 450,000 distinct CDR3 sequences; its ten largest clones have 2.5% to 3%. The sample consisted of blood. The receptor set was obtained from a human donor with ulcerative colitis or Crohn's disease, or a healthy co-twin of an affected twin (not recorded which).

This chain joins TRBV7-9 and TRBJ2-7. There are 17 residues in the CDR3. Germline loops: CDR1 SEHNR, CDR2 FQNEAQ (reference sequence). CDR3 sequence: CASSFTYDVDAHYEQYF.

This chain connects TRBV6-2 or TRBV6-3 to TRBJ1-4; TCRdb selects TRBD1, and the lack of DNA leaves this call unchecked. Germline loops: CDR1 MNHEY, CDR2 SVGEGT. This CDR3 is built from 14 residues. CDR3 amino acids: CASISQGAKEKLFF.

V and J are TRBV3-1 and TRBJ1-4. This CDR3 is built from 11 residues. Germline values: CDR1 LGHDT, CDR2 YNNKEL (reference sequence). The CDR3 is CASSQSASLFF.